This T cell receptor beta chain was sequenced in a study of CD4 T cells in relation to SARS-CoV-2 and coronaviruses. Study-wide points: This crossreactivity analysis covered spike protein alone, no other viral proteins.

Before the COVID-19 pandemic, during about 2010-2018, CD4+ T cells were taken from unexposed donors. As concerns this clone: Its specificity is unknown.

TCRdb's copy holds only in-frame clones and misses some; the assay was immunoSEQ multiplex PCR. The table includes approximately 70,000 clones, 80% to 95% detected once. Sequences were obtained from naive CD4+ T cells from PBMCs. Subset in this sample: naive CD4+ T cells isolated by negative enrichment. The TCR was taken from a human donor in good health.

This CDR3 reads CASSPNPTLQDEAFF. DNA of the CDR3: TGTGCCAGCTCACCCAACCCGACCCTACAGGATGAAGCTTTCTTT. This chain joins TRBV18 and TRBJ1-1; a possible D gene is TRBD1 (5 bases). This CDR3 spans 15 amino acids. Per germline, CDR1 KGHSH and CDR2 LQKENI. The V end was cut by 3 bases, the J end by 7 bases, with 18 bases between. Using reference TRBV18 and TRBJ1-1 for the parts outside the CDR3, the full variable domain is NAGVMQNPRHLVRRRGQEARLRCSPMKGHSHVYWYRQLPEEGLKFMVYLQKENIIDESGMPKERFSAEFPKEGPSILRIQQVVRGDSAAYFCASSPNPTLQDEAFFGQGTRLTVV.